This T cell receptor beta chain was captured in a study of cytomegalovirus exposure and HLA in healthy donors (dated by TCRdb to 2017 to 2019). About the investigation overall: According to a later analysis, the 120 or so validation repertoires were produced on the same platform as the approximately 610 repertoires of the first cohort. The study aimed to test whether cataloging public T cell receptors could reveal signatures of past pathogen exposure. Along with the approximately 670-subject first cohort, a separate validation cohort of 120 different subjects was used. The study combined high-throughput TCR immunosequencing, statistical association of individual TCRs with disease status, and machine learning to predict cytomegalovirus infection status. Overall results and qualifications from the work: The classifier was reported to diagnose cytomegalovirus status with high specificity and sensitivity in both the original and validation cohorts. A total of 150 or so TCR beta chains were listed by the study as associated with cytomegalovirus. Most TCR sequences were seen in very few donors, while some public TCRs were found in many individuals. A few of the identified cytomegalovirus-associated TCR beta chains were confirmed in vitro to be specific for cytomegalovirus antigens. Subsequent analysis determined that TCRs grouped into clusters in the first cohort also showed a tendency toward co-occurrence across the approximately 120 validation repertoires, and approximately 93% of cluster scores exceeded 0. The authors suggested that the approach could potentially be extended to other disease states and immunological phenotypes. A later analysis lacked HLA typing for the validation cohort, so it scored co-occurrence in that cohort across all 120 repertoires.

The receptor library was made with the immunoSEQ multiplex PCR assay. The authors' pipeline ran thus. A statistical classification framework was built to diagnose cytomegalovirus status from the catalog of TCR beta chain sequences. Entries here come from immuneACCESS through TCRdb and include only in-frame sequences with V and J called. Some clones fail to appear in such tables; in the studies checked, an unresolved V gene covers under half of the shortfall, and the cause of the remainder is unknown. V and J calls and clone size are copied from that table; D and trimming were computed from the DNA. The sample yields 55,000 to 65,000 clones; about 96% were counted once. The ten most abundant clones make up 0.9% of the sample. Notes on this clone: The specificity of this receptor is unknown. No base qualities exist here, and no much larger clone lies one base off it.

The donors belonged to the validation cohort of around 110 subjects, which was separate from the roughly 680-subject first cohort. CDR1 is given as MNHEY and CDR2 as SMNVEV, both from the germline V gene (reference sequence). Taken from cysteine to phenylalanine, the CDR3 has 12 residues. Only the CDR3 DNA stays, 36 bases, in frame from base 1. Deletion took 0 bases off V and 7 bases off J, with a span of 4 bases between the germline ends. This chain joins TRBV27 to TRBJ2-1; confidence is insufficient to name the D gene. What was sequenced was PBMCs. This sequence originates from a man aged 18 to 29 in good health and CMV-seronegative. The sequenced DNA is TGTGCCAGCAGTTTATCTCTGAATGAGCAGTTCTTC. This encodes CASSLSLNEQFF.